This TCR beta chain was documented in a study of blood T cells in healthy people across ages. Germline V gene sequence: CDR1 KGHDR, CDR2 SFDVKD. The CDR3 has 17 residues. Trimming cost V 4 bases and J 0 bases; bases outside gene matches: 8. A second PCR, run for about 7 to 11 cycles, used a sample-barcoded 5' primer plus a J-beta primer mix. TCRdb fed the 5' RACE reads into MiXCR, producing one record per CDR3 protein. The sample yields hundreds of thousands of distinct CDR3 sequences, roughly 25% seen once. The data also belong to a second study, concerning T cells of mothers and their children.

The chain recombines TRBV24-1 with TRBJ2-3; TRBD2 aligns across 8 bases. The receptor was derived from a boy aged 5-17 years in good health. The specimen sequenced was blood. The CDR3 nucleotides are TGTGCCACCAGTGACCCCGTGGTAGCGGGGAGCACAGATACGCAGTATTTT. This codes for CATSDPVVAGSTDTQYF.